Each of the 10 T cell receptor beta chains below was sequenced from the same sample in a study of response to subunit inactivated influenza vaccine listed by TCRdb under 2018. Library creation used RT-PCR. The data were produced on an Illumina HiSeq 2500. Using fastp at Q25 and MiXCR, TCRdb reprocessed the public reads and kept productive beta chains. Here each entry gathers all rows of one CDR3 protein and keeps the most common genes and DNA. The sample has 500,000 or so distinct CDR3 sequences on record, 15% to 20% of them singletons. Less than 4% of the sample is held by the ten biggest clonotypes. The specimen comprised CD4+ T cells sorted from PBMCs, sampled 23 to 25 months after vaccination. These receptors were obtained from a man in his fifties or sixties who received an inactivated influenza vaccine. Donor details come from another sample of the same person, matched by shared clones.

This clonotype has just a few counts. V is TRBV3-1 and J is TRBJ2-2, with 12 positions matching TRBD2. The CDR3 has 17 residues. Trimming cost V 6 bases and J 0 bases; bases outside gene matches: 5. Germline CDR1 LGHDT, CDR2 YNNKEL (reference sequence). CDR3: CASRRTSGISNTGELFF. The CDR3 region has the DNA TGTGCCAGCAGGCGGACTAGCGGGATCTCGAACACCGGGGAGCTGTTTTTT.

This chain uses TRBV7-9 with TRBJ2-3, with unresolved D. CDR1 is SEHNR and CDR2 is FQNEAQ in the germline V gene (reference sequence). Trimming removed 6 bases at V and 2 bases at J, with 12 bases between. This CDR3 has 14 amino acids. CDR3 amino acids: CASRQDRPTDTQYF. The CDR3 nucleotides are TGTGCCAGCAGGCAGGACCGACCCACAGATACGCAGTATTTT. Using reference TRBV7-9 and TRBJ2-3 for the parts outside the CDR3, the full variable domain is DTGVSQNPRHKITKRGQNVTFRCDPISEHNRLYWYRQTLGQGPEFLTYFQNEAQLEKSRLLSDRFSAERPKGSFSTLEIQRTEQGDSAMYLCASRQDRPTDTQYFGPGTRLTVL.

The sample holds many counts of this clonotype. This rearrangement joins TRBV12-3 or TRBV12-4 to TRBJ2-5; D is perhaps TRBD2 (6 bases). CDR3 length equals 15 residues. V was clipped by 1 base and J by 1 base, with 10 bases between them. DNA for the CDR3: TGTGCCAGCAGTTTAGGGGGGGTCTTCCAAGAGACCCAGTACTTC. Translation: CASSLGGVFQETQYF.

This clonotype has at least ten counts. At one of its ends the junction is not consistent with the germline gene, which may arise from a read error. V gene TRBV5-1 combines with J gene TRBJ2-3, with D tentatively TRBD2 (5 bases). This CDR3 is built from 12 residues. Germline CDR1 reads SGHRS; CDR2 reads YFSETQ. CDR3 residues: CASSLATDTQYF. The DNA of the CDR3 is TGTGCCAGCAGCTTAGCGACAGATACGCAGTATTTT. Full variable domain (missing parts from reference TRBV5-1 and TRBJ2-3): KAGVTQTPRYLIKTRGQQVTLSCSPISGHRSVSWYQQTPGQGLQFLFEYFSETQRNKGNFPGRFSGRQFSNSRSEMNVSTLELGDSALYLCASSLATDTQYFGPGTRLTVL.

J is TRBJ1-2 and V is TRBV6-1; D might be TRBD1 (5 bases). Between the trimmed V and J ends, which lost 7 bases and 4 bases, there was a span of 13 bases. Germline CDR1 reads MNHNS; CDR2 reads SASEGT. The CDR3 consists of 13 residues. CDR3 DNA sequence: TGTGCCAGCACCCGAGACAGATCCTATGGCTACACCTTC. As protein: CASTRDRSYGYTF.

Only a few counts were recorded for this clonotype. The chain links TRBV7-8 to TRBJ2-5, with D possibly matching TRBD1 (5 bases). The germline CDR1 and CDR2 sequences are SGHVS and FQNEAQ. The length of the CDR3 is 15 residues. V lost 1 base and J lost 4, with 13 bases in between. The CDR3 DNA sequence: TGTGCCAGCAGCTTAGTTATGGCAGGGCTAGAGACCCAGTACTTC. Translation gives CASSLVMAGLETQYF.

The table lists this clonotype with a few counts. The genes are TRBV12-3 or TRBV12-4 and TRBJ2-2; D is perhaps TRBD2 (7 bases). V was cut by 1 base and J by 2 bases, with 11 bases left in between. This CDR3 is 16 amino acids long. CDR3 sequence (DNA): TGTGCCAGCAGTTTAGACGGGGGGACAAACACCGGGGAGCTGTTTTTT. Translation: CASSLDGGTNTGELFF.

The sample holds a few counts of this clonotype. Here the CDR3 reads CASSYSRDLEDTQYF. In DNA form, the CDR3 reads TGTGCCAGCAGTTACTCGCGGGATCTTGAAGATACGCAGTATTTT. The chain carries TRBV6-5 and TRBJ2-3, with D possibly being TRBD2 (6 bases). V lost 0 bases to trimming and J lost 5 bases, with 12 bases between them. In germline, CDR1 is MNHEY, CDR2 SVGAGI. The CDR3 consists of 15 residues.

The chain joins TRBV20-1 to TRBJ2-7; D gene unclear. Trimming left V 2 bases short and J 2 bases short, with 10 bases between. This CDR3 region has 13 residues. Germline V gene sequence: CDR1 DFQATT, CDR2 SNEGSKA (reference sequence). As DNA, the CDR3 is TGCAGTGCTAGACCCTACCAGACCTACGAGCAGTACTTC. Translated, it gives CSARPYQTYEQYF.

The J gene is TRBJ1-1, the V gene TRBV10-3; a weak D match, TRBD1 (6 bases). Trimming pared 1 base from V and 8 bases from J, leaving 8 bases between. The CDR3 sequence is 12 residues long. Germline V lookup: CDR1 ENHRY, CDR2 SYGVKD. CDR3 amino acids: CAISEFTGEAFF. The CDR3, as DNA: TGTGCCATCAGTGAGTTTACAGGGGAAGCTTTCTTT.